The rows below give T cell receptor beta chains drawn from one sample of a study of early stage breast cancer tumors. Method: immunoSEQ multiplex PCR; TCRdb's copy keeps in-frame clones and lacks some. The sample holds about 36,000 clones; about 68% are singletons and the top ten take roughly 7%. Source material: blood. The receptors derive from a person aged 60 to 70 with breast cancer. Both conserved end residues are part of each CDR3. D genes are given only for firm matches. Size values are once, few and many counts, or a class for expanded clones, and some rows have none.

abundance | j_gene | d_gene | v_gene | CDR3aa | CDR3nt
. | TRBJ1-3 | . | TRBV7-9 | CASSLDQGNTIYF | TGTGCCAGCAGCTTGGACCAGGGAAACACCATATATTTT
. | TRBJ2-7 | TRBD2 | TRBV4-1 | CASSQGPTSGGSYEQYF | TGCGCCAGCAGCCAAGGTCCGACTAGCGGGGGATCCTACGAGCAGTACTTC
. | TRBJ1-5 | . | TRBV6-6 | CAGGTLAQPQHF | TGTGCCGGGGGGACTCTGGCTCAGCCCCAGCATTTT
. | TRBJ1-1 | . | TRBV5-1 | CASSKDSRNTEAFF | TGCGCCAGCAGCAAGGATTCGCGAAACACTGAAGCTTTCTTT
. | TRBJ2-1 | . | TRBV7-8 | CASSLGEDPRIPHNEQFF | TGTGCCAGCAGCTTAGGTGAGGACCCCCGAATCCCTCACAATGAGCAGTTCTTC
. | TRBJ1-2 | TRBD1 | TRBV6-5 | CASSSETTGQHGYTF | TGTGCCAGCAGTTCTGAAACGACAGGGCAACATGGCTACACCTTC
. | TRBJ2-7 | . | TRBV7-8 | CASSRTRDYEQYF | TGTGCCAGCAGCCGAACCAGAGATTACGAGCAGTACTTC
once | TRBJ2-1 | TRBD2 | TRBV4-1 | CASSDSGGYNEQFF | TGCGCCAGCAGTGATAGCGGGGGATACAATGAGCAGTTCTTC
. | TRBJ1-4 | . | TRBV7-8 | CASSLAGRGHEKLFF | TGTGCCAGCAGCTTAGCGGGTCGGGGACATGAAAAACTGTTTTTT
. | TRBJ2-1 | . | TRBV12-5 | CASGLAGANEQFF | TGTGCTAGTGGTTTGGCGGGAGCCAATGAGCAGTTCTTC
. | TRBJ2-3 | TRBD2 | TRBV2 | CASSWEGSDTQYF | TGTGCCAGCAGTTGGGAGGGTTCAGATACGCAGTATTTT
. | TRBJ2-7 | . | TRBV29-1 | CSVITPRASYEQYF | TGCAGCGTTATTACTCCGAGGGCCTCCTACGAGCAGTACTTC
. | TRBJ2-3 | TRBD1 | TRBV4-1 | CASSQGNRGLLGDTQYF | TGCGCCAGCAGCCAAGGGAACAGGGGGCTATTGGGTGATACGCAGTATTTT
. | TRBJ2-1 | TRBD2 | TRBV5-1 | CASTMRASGTGEQFF | TGCGCCAGCACCATGAGGGCTAGCGGGACGGGTGAGCAGTTCTTC
medium-sized | TRBJ2-1 | TRBD2 | TRBV11-3 | CASSLGTSGSNEQFF | TGTGCCAGCAGCTTAGGGACTAGCGGGAGTAATGAGCAGTTCTTC
. | TRBJ2-5 | TRBD1 | TRBV2 | CACIGGRETQYF | TGTGCCTGCATAGGGGGCAGGGAGACCCAGTACTTC
. | TRBJ2-1 | TRBD2 | TRBV5-5 | CASSFGTSGSNEQFF | TGTGCCAGCAGCTTCGGGACTAGCGGGAGCAATGAGCAGTTCTTC
few | TRBJ1-1 | . | TRBV6-5 | CASSYSSLNTEAFF | TGTGCCAGCAGTTACTCGTCCCTGAACACTGAAGCTTTCTTT
. | TRBJ2-5 | . | TRBV14 | CASSEVPGTQYF | TGTGCCAGCAGCGAAGTGCCCGGGACCCAGTACTTC
. | TRBJ2-7 | . | TRBV18 | CASSAGNTYEQYF | TGTGCCAGCTCAGCCGGGAACACCTACGAGCAGTACTTC
few | TRBJ2-2 | TRBD1 | TRBV4-1 | CASSQVQGARGGELFF | TGCGCCAGCAGCCAAGTACAGGGGGCGCGAGGCGGGGAGCTGTTTTTT
. | TRBJ1-5 | TRBD1 | TRBV6-1 | CASSDRTGGHQPQHF | TGTGCCAGCAGTGACCGGACAGGCGGTCATCAGCCCCAGCATTTT
. | TRBJ2-1 | . | TRBV13 | CASSTPRELYNEQFF | TGTGCCAGCAGCACGCCTCGGGAACTTTACAATGAGCAGTTCTTC
. | TRBJ2-7 | TRBD2 | TRBV10-3 | CAISGGLAGYEQYF | TGTGCCATCAGTGGGGGACTAGCGGGCTACGAGCAGTACTTC
once | TRBJ1-5 | TRBD1 | TRBV19 | CASSIGGGYNQPQHF | TGTGCCAGTAGTATCGGAGGGGGCTACAATCAGCCCCAGCATTTT
few | TRBJ2-7 | . | TRBV14 | CASSQDQASREQYF | TGTGCCAGCAGCCAAGATCAGGCTTCCCGGGAGCAGTACTTC
once | TRBJ1-5 | . | TRBV2 | CASSGDHGSNQPQHF | TGTGCCAGCAGTGGGGATCACGGGAGCAATCAGCCCCAGCATTTT
medium-sized | TRBJ2-1 | . | TRBV7-9 | CASSLVPYNEQFF | TGTGCCAGCAGCTTAGTCCCTTACAATGAGCAGTTCTTC
. | TRBJ1-2 | . | TRBV19 | CASSTAVGDGYTF | TGTGCCAGTAGCACCGCCGTGGGTGATGGCTACACCTTC